The 21 T cell receptor beta chains listed next were all sequenced from one sample in a study of T cell clonality in common variable immunodeficiency. Study-wide results and caveats: Common variable immunodeficiency TCR beta sequences reportedly had fewer deletions and N-nucleotide insertions.

This table comes from immunoSEQ multiplex PCR, and its TCRdb copy is limited to in-frame clones, with some not included. Found here are some 17,000 clones, no singletons; the ten largest cover roughly 15%. Their recognized antigens are unknown. The sequenced sample consisted of peripheral blood mononuclear cells. The receptors were gathered from a human donor with common variable immunodeficiency.

This clone was recorded at least ten times. The read gets to within 3 residues of the CDR3 end, and the germline J gene fills in the rest. The chain recombines TRBV7-3 with TRBJ2-2; D perhaps matches TRBD2 (6 bases). Germline V CDR1 and CDR2: SGHTA, FQGTGA. This CDR3 region has 14 residues. Trimming cost V 5 bases and J 8 bases, with 15 bases left between them. CDR3 protein: CASSRGGATGELFF. The part of the CDR3 DNA that was read is TGTGCCAGCAGCCGAGGAGGGGCGACGGGGGAG.

In its sample, this clone was seen many times. The CDR3 end falls 3 residues outside the read, so it is completed with the germline J gene. The J gene is TRBJ2-6, the V gene TRBV18; D is possibly TRBD1 (5 bases). CDR3 length: 15 amino acids. Germline CDR1 reads KGHSH; CDR2 reads LQKENI. V lost 3 bases, J lost 0 bases, and 6 bases lay in between. The DNA read from the CDR3 is TGTGCCAGCTCACCGACAGTCTCTGGGGCCAACGTC. Amino acids: CASSPTVSGANV. In full, the CDR3 reads CASSPTVSGANVLTF.

As for this clone: Read coverage stops 3 residues before the CDR3 terminus; the germline J gene supplies the remainder. The rearrangement joins TRBV6-1 to TRBJ2-2; 8 bases fit TRBD2. The junction had 6 bases not matched to a gene; V was cut back by 0 bases and J by 3 bases. This CDR3 has 17 residues. Germline V gene sequence: CDR1 MNHNS, CDR2 SASEGT. The covered CDR3 bases are TGTGCCAGCAGTGAAGCGCGGGCGGGAGGTTACACCGGGGAG. The encoded protein is CASSEARAGGYTGE. In full, the CDR3 is CASSEARAGGYTGELFF.

This clone was seen only a few times. The read ends 3 residues early relative to the CDR3; the germline J gene fills the gap. V is TRBV7-9 and J is TRBJ1-2, with D maybe TRBD1 (5 bases). This CDR3 region has 14 residues. The germline gives CDR1 SEHNR, CDR2 FQNEAQ (reference sequence). Partial CDR3 DNA: TGTGCCAGCAGCTTAACTACAGGCCAAGGAGGC. This codes for CASSLTTGQGG. The whole CDR3 is CASSLTTGQGGYTF.

Many counts were recorded for this clone. The read gets to within 3 residues of the CDR3 end, and the germline J gene fills in the rest. The chain carries TRBV2 and TRBJ2-2, with a possible D match to TRBD2 (5 bases). The V gene lost 7 bases and the J gene lost 6 bases, with 15 bases spanning the gap. The CDR3 is 14 amino acids. The germline gives CDR1 SNHLY, CDR2 FYNNEI. CDR3 DNA, as far as it was read: TGTGCCAGCAATCCGCGGGCCGGAGCCGGGGAG. Translation: CASNPRAGAGE. The CDR3 in its entirety is CASNPRAGAGELFF.

This clone was seen ten or more times. The sequence runs out 3 residues before the end of the CDR3; the remainder is reconstructed from the germline J gene. The chain has TRBV7-3 and TRBJ2-7; 7 bases match TRBD2. V lost 5 bases to trimming and J lost 2 bases; unmatched junction nucleotides: 6. From germline, CDR1 is SGHTA and CDR2 FQGTGA. This CDR3 comprises 14 residues. CDR3 bases read: TGTGCCAGCAGCGGAGGCGGGAGACCCTACGAG. This codes for CASSGGGRPYE. The whole CDR3 sequence reads CASSGGGRPYEQYF.

This clone was recorded a few times. The CDR3 end lies 3 residues beyond the end of the read and is filled in from the germline J gene. The sample has other DNA sequences that encode this CDR3 too. The chain uses TRBV23-1 and TRBJ1-3; TRBD1 is a possible D gene (5 bases). TRBV23-1 counts as an open reading frame of uncertain function. V was trimmed by 3 bases and J by 4 bases, leaving 13 bases between them. CDR3 size: 15 residues. CDR3 protein: CASSQGGACGNTIYF. The sequenced CDR3 bases are TGCGCCAGCAGTCAGGGAGGGGCGTGCGGAAACACC.

Concerning this clone: The read gets to within 3 residues of the CDR3 end, and the germline J gene fills in the rest. The V gene is TRBV2, the J gene TRBJ1-6; maybe TRBD1 (6 bases). The V gene's germline CDR1 is SNHLY and CDR2 FYNNEI. The CDR3 runs to 15 residues. The V end lost 3 bases, the J end lost 5 bases, and 11 bases lay between the germline ends. The CDR3 here is CASSDGQPNNSPLHF. Partial CDR3 DNA: TGTGCCAGCAGTGATGGACAGCCGAATAATTCACCC.

Regarding this clone: The CDR3 is cut off 3 residues early in the read; its end comes from the germline J gene. This chain connects TRBV18 to TRBJ1-4, with 7 nucleotides matching TRBD1. With V trimmed by 4 bases and J by 7 bases, 3 bases remained unmatched. The CDR3 totals 13 residues. CDR1 KGHSH and CDR2 LQKENI come from the germline V gene. The sequenced CDR3 bases are TGTGCCAGCTCACGCGACAGGGCTGAAAAA. The encoded protein is CASSRDRAEK. The CDR3 reads in full as CASSRDRAEKLFF.

This clone was counted a few times. From the germline J gene comes the end of the CDR3, since the read stops 3 residues before it. This chain joins TRBV7-3 and TRBJ2-3; D remains ambiguous. The CDR3 contains 12 residues. The V end lost 2 bases, the J end lost 6 bases, and 6 bases lay between the germline ends. Germline lookup yields CDR1 SGHTA and CDR2 FQGTGA. The CDR3 DNA, read in part, is TGTGCCAGCAGCTTACAAGGCGATACG. Protein product: CASSLQGDT. The full-length CDR3 reads as CASSLQGDTQYF.

The sample holds a few counts of this clone. The read finishes 3 residues shy of the CDR3 end, and the germline J gene is used to complete it. This chain uses TRBV5-1 with TRBJ2-3; 8 nucleotides agree with TRBD1. The CDR3 sequence is 15 residues long. V gave up 0 bases and J gave up 5 bases; unmatched junction bases: 5. Germline values: CDR1 SGHRS, CDR2 YFSETQ. The CDR3 bases that were read are TGCGCCAGCAGCTTGGCCTCCGACAGGGGAGATACG. The encoded protein is CASSLASDRGDT. The CDR3 as a whole reads CASSLASDRGDTQYF.

Concerning this clone: The CDR3 goes on 3 residues after the read ends, and that part is filled in from the germline J gene. Other DNA sequences in the same sample also yield this CDR3. This chain links TRBV7-9 with TRBJ1-4; D is unresolved. CDR3 length equals 15 residues. V gave up 5 bases and J gave up 4 bases, with 14 bases separating them. The germline V gene encodes CDR1 SEHNR and CDR2 FQNEAQ (reference sequence). The CDR3 is CASSPGGQFNEKLFF. The DNA read from the CDR3 is TGTGCCAGCAGCCCCGGTGGGCAGTTTAATGAAAAA.

Details on this clone: The read stops 3 residues short of the end of the CDR3; the missing end is completed from the germline J gene. The chain employs TRBV20-1 and TRBJ2-1; a possible D gene is TRBD1 (6 bases). The germline V and J ends were trimmed by 2 bases and 9 bases, with 11 bases remaining between them. Germline V gene lookup returns CDR1 DFQATT and CDR2 SNEGSKA (reference sequence). The CDR3 has 12 residues. The CDR3 bases that were read are TGCAGTGCTAGATTACAGGGTGCTGAG. Translating gives CSARLQGAE. The entire CDR3 sequence reads CSARLQGAEQFF.

In this sample, this clone turned up a few times. The CDR3 extends 3 residues past the end of the read, so its final part is completed from the germline J gene. The rearrangement uses TRBV6-2 or TRBV6-3 and TRBJ1-1; D is possibly TRBD1 (6 bases). The germline V gene has CDR1 MNHEY and CDR2 SVGEGT. V lost 6 bases and J lost 0, with 8 bases in between. The CDR3 loop spans 13 amino acids. CDR3 protein: CASRDSMNTEAFF. Incomplete CDR3 DNA: TGTGCCAGCAGGGACAGCATGAACACTGAA.

This clone has more than one count but fewer than ten. The CDR3 end lies 3 residues beyond the end of the read and is filled in from the germline J gene. The chain couples TRBV19 to TRBJ1-1, with 7 positions matching TRBD1. After removal of 7 bases from V and 4 bases from J, the junction contained 12 bases not matched to a gene. Germline V gene lookup returns CDR1 LNHDA and CDR2 SQIVND (reference sequence). The CDR3 has 15 amino acids. CDR3 loop: CASILVLAGGTEAFF. The CDR3 bases that were read are TGTGCCAGTATTCTCGTGTTGGCAGGGGGCACTGAA.

In its sample, this clone was seen many times. The read falls 3 residues short of the CDR3 end, and the missing part is taken from the germline J gene. The chain links TRBV6-1 to TRBJ2-3, with a tentative D call TRBD2 (5 bases). The CDR3 sequence is 14 residues long. Germline lookup yields CDR1 MNHNS and CDR2 SASEGT. V lost 3 bases and J lost 1, with 8 bases in between. CDR3 amino acids: CASSEVSGTDTQYF. The sequenced part of the CDR3 DNA is TGTGCCAGCAGTGAGGTTAGCGGCACAGATACG.

There are a few counts of this clone. The CDR3 extends 3 residues past the end of the read, so its final part is completed from the germline J gene. This sequence joins TRBV19 and TRBJ1-5; D is perhaps TRBD1 (5 bases). Trimming left V 6 bases short and J 8 bases short, with 14 bases between. The CDR3 is 13 residues long. Per the germline V gene, CDR1 is LNHDA and CDR2 is SQIVND (reference sequence). The sequenced CDR3 bases are TGTGCCAGTAGGCTCAGGGTCGGGAAGCCC. Translation: CASRLRVGKP. The full CDR3 protein reads CASRLRVGKPQHF. The entire variable domain, with the rest obtained from reference TRBV19 and TRBJ1-5, is as follows: DGGITQSPKYLFRKEGQNVTLSCEQNLNHDAMYWYRQDPGQGLRLIYYSQIVNDFQKGDIAEGYSVSREKKESFPLTVTSAQKNPTAFYLCASRLRVGKPQHFGDGTRLSIL.

Note on this clone: The CDR3 goes on 3 residues after the read ends, and that part is filled in from the germline J gene. This chain joins TRBV7-3 and TRBJ1-6; D perhaps matches TRBD1 (6 bases). V lost 4 bases to trimming and J lost 7 bases, with 11 bases between them. This CDR3 is 14 amino acids long. Germline values: CDR1 SGHTA, CDR2 FQGTGA. CDR3 DNA (partial): TGTGCCAGCAGCTCCGCAGGGGCCAATTCACCC. This translates into CASSSAGANSP. The full CDR3 is CASSSAGANSPLHF.

This clone was found many times. The read ends 3 residues shy of where the CDR3 ends; the end is completed using the germline J gene. The chain carries TRBV18 and TRBJ1-1; 8 bases line up with TRBD1. The CDR3 runs to 15 residues. Germline loops: CDR1 KGHSH, CDR2 LQKENI. The J segment lost 2 bases and the V segment lost 3 bases, leaving 5 bases of the junction unmatched. The DNA read from the CDR3 is TGTGCCAGCTCACCCGGGACAGGAGCCAACACTGAA. This sequence encodes CASSPGTGANTE. The whole CDR3 sequence is CASSPGTGANTEAFF.

This clone has more than one count but fewer than ten. Read data end 3 residues before the CDR3 end; the end is taken from the germline J gene. The chain joins TRBV19 to TRBJ2-7; 7 bases are shared with TRBD1. V shed 4 bases and J 4 bases; nucleotides not matched to a gene: 7. Germline V gene data show CDR1 as LNHDA and CDR2 as SQIVND (reference sequence). This CDR3 region has 14 residues. The chain's CDR3 is CASSSRDSNYEQYF. Partial CDR3 DNA: TGTGCCAGTAGTAGTCGGGACAGCAATTACGAG.

This clone has only a few counts. The read is 3 residues too short to cover the CDR3 end, so that end is filled in from the germline J gene. V and J are TRBV19 and TRBJ2-3, with D hard to call. V was trimmed by 3 bases and J by 4 bases, leaving 11 bases between them. The CDR3 length is 14 residues. Germline V gene lookup returns CDR1 LNHDA and CDR2 SQIVND (reference sequence). The CDR3 region is CASSMVLSADTQYF. The covered CDR3 bases are TGTGCCAGTAGTATGGTCCTCAGCGCAGATACG.